This entry features one T cell receptor beta chain sequence. This specimen comes from a study of CD8 T cells in ankylosing spondylitis. From germline, CDR1 is SGHTA and CDR2 FQGNSA. This CDR3 has 15 residues. V was cut by 4 bases and J by 0 bases, with 11 bases left in between. TCRdb reprocessed the 5' RACE reads via MiXCR and lists one record per CDR3 protein. The table records just over 300,000 distinct CDR3 sequences, around 21% of them present only once. The receptor was derived from a female donor with ankylosing spondylitis or in good health (not recorded which). What was sequenced was blood, either unsorted or a sorted T cell fraction (not recorded which). The gene calls are TRBV7-2 and TRBJ2-3; possible D gene TRBD1, 6 bases. CDR3: CASSSNRVSTDTQYF. The CDR3 nucleotides are TGTGCCAGCAGCTCAAACAGGGTTAGCACAGATACGCAGTATTTT.